Included here is one T cell receptor (beta chain) sequence, with context. Produced via immunoSEQ multiplex PCR; TCRdb's table is partial and in-frame only. The repertoire has 60,000 to 65,000 clones, around 87% of them found once; the top ten carry around 5.2%. The V gene end was trimmed by 11 bases and the J gene end by 6 bases; junction bases not matched to a gene: 11. There are 14 residues in the CDR3. Germline CDR1 reads LNHDA; CDR2 reads SQIVND (reference sequence). These data come from a study of technical replicates of blood from a handful of donors. Sequenced: PBMCs. This sequence originates from a human donor in good health. Some clones in this sample may be carry-over from other donors' samples. The chain carries TRBV19 and TRBJ1-5; TRBD1 matches 9 bases. The CDR3 sequence is CASKGQGLGQPQHF. DNA of the CDR3: TGTGCCTCGAAGGGACAGGGTTTAGGTCAGCCCCAGCATTTT. The whole variable domain, remainder taken from reference TRBV19 and TRBJ1-5, is DGGITQSPKYLFRKEGQNVTLSCEQNLNHDAMYWYRQDPGQGLRLIYYSQIVNDFQKGDIAEGYSVSREKKESFPLTVTSAQKNPTAFYLCASKGQGLGQPQHFGDGTRLSIL.